This T cell receptor (beta chain) was obtained from a study of T cells in tumors after PD-1 blockade. As for the study in general: Daily vismodegib 150 mg continued in a subset of anti-PD-1-treated patients.

The CDR3 spans 17 residues. Sequencing was performed with immunoSEQ multiplex PCR; in TCRdb, only in-frame clones are kept and a portion is missing. The sample contains about 19,000 clones, around 85% of which appear only once. The chain combines TRBV21-1 with TRBJ1-1; the table's D call, TRBD1, was not checked against the DNA. TRBV21-1 represents a pseudogene. The starting material was PBMCs, obtained after anti-PD-1 therapy. The source is a human donor with advanced basal cell or squamous cell carcinoma (not recorded which). The DNA for the CDR3 is TGTGCCAGCAGCAACGCCGTGGGCGACAGGGGGAACACTGAAGCTTTCTTT. Its translation is CASSNAVGDRGNTEAFF.